One sample yielded the 7 T cell receptor beta chains listed below, sequenced in a study of T cells after yellow fever vaccination. MiXCR, applied by TCRdb to the 5' RACE reads, yields one record per CDR3 protein. The sample has 400,000 to 650,000 distinct CDR3 sequences; 21% are singletons. The sample in question was PBMCs, obtained approximately 20 days after the first yellow fever vaccination. The receptor source for this set is a man younger than 35 who received the YFV17D yellow fever vaccine.

This chain connects TRBV7-9 to TRBJ2-1; the D is unclear. This CDR3 is 14 amino acids long. Germline CDR1 SEHNR, CDR2 FQNEAQ (reference sequence). The germline V and J ends were trimmed by 5 bases and 1 base, with 9 bases remaining between them. The CDR3 DNA is TGTGCCAGCAGCCACCCCGGGTCCTACAATGAGCAGTTCTTC. Translation gives CASSHPGSYNEQFF.

The gene calls are TRBV4-2 and TRBJ2-3; 7 nucleotides align to TRBD2. The CDR3 covers 16 residues. Germline V gives CDR1 LGHNA, CDR2 YNFKEQ. The V segment lost 4 bases and the J segment 2 bases; nucleotides outside the gene matches: 9. CDR3 in DNA: TGTGCCAGCAGCCTGGGGGGGTCCTATCACACAGATACGCAGTATTTT. Protein sequence: CASSLGGSYHTDTQYF.

The V and J genes are TRBV7-9 and TRBJ1-6, with TRBD1 as a possible D gene (6 bases). This CDR3 comprises 14 residues. The V and J ends lost 7 bases and 6 bases respectively, with 13 bases between them. Germline-derived CDR1 and CDR2 are SEHNR and FQNEAQ (reference sequence). The CDR3 reads CASIGTGINSPLHF. The CDR3 nucleotides are TGTGCCAGCATAGGAACAGGGATTAATTCACCCCTCCACTTT.

The rearrangement links TRBV10-3 to TRBJ2-2; tentatively, D is TRBD1 (6 bases). The length of the CDR3 is 13 residues. V was pared by 7 bases and J by 5 bases, with 11 bases between. Germline V gene lookup returns CDR1 ENHRY and CDR2 SYGVKD. CDR3 DNA sequence: TGTGCCATCAAGCTACAGGGAACCGGGGAGCTGTTTTTT. Translation: CAIKLQGTGELFF.

Concerning this clonotype itself: This may stem from a read error, because a much larger clone lies one nucleotide away. The chain uses TRBV3-1 and TRBJ2-5, with D tentatively TRBD2 (7 bases). Germline V gene sequence: CDR1 LGHDT, CDR2 YNNKEL (reference sequence). The CDR3 spans 15 residues. The CDR3 DNA is TGTGCCACCAGCCATTTGAGGGGGGGCCAAGAGACCCAGTACTTC. Amino acid sequence: CATSHLRGGQETQYF.

J is TRBJ2-7 and V is TRBV10-3, with TRBD1 matching over 9 bases. Germline CDR1 ENHRY, CDR2 SYGVKD. Trimming took 5 bases from V and 3 from J; bases not matched to a gene: 2. The CDR3 is 13 residues long. In DNA form, the CDR3 reads TGTGCCATCAGTCAGGGACAGGGCTACGAGCAGTACGTC. Residues: CAISQGQGYEQYV.

The chain joins TRBV6-1 to TRBJ2-1; TRBD2 might be the D (5 bases). Trimming took off 5 bases at V and 7 bases at J, with 24 bases between the two ends. The CDR3 extends over 17 amino acids. Germline assignment: CDR1 MNHNS and CDR2 SASEGT. CDR3 sequence reads: CASSPFEGRNRLNEQFF. The CDR3 DNA follows: TGTGCCAGCAGTCCATTCGAGGGCAGGAATCGGTTAAATGAGCAGTTCTTC.